This TCR beta chain was retrieved from a study of T cells in Graves' hyperthyroidism and ophthalmopathy. Enrolled ophthalmopathy patients presented with a Clinical Activity Score of at least 3, a NOSPECS grade of at least 4, and disease duration under 3 months. Germline loops: CDR1 MGHDK, CDR2 SYGVNS. This CDR3 region has 13 residues. V lost 6 bases to trimming and J lost 9 bases; unmatched junction nucleotides: 7. Study-wide results and caveats: Appearing also in blood were most of the thyroid clonotypes expanded above 0.001.

On this clonotype itself: Antigen specificity is unknown.

Amplification yielded TCR beta CDR3 regions, with RNA transcripts as the source. When the TCR CDR3 underwent first-round RT-PCR, the HTBI primer set was used. MiXCR, run by TCRdb on the multiplex PCR reads, gives a single entry per CDR3 protein. The repertoire holds roughly 500,000 distinct CDR3 sequences, with about 20% as singletons. This chain links TRBV25-1 with TRBJ1-4; the match to TRBD1 covers 7 bases. The clonotype was recovered from a woman aged 65 to 85 with Graves' ophthalmopathy. What was sequenced was blood. The chain's CDR3 is CASSDRVNQKLFF. The CDR3 DNA reads TGTGCCAGCAGCGACAGGGTAAATCAAAAACTGTTTTTT.